In its sample, the clone carrying this T cell receptor (beta chain) was seen a few times. Its antigen is as yet unknown. The CDR3 contains 14 residues. CDR1 is SGHRS, CDR2 YFSETQ, per germline. V gave up 0 bases and J gave up 6 bases, with 11 bases separating them. This entry is derived from a study of response to subunit inactivated influenza vaccine. TCRdb processed the RT-PCR reads anew with MiXCR; each CDR3 protein has one entry. The sample shows about 830,000 distinct CDR3 sequences, approximately 18% of them seen only once. Whole-study results and caveats: New T cells are recruited in small numbers by each seasonal influenza vaccination, according to the authors' suggestion.

V is TRBV5-1 and J is TRBJ2-3; D remains ambiguous. The starting material was PBMCs from blood, obtained around 5 days after vaccination. The source of this sequence is a man over 45 who received an inactivated influenza vaccine. CDR3 sequence reads: CASSLEGLGDTQYF. The CDR3 DNA follows: TGCGCCAGCAGCTTGGAAGGGTTAGGGGATACGCAGTATTTT.